Listed here is a single T cell receptor beta chain. The CDR3 contains 15 residues. Germline CDR1 is SEHNR and CDR2 is FQNEAQ (reference sequence). J was trimmed by 4 bases and V by 6 bases; bases with no gene match: 5. Generated by immunoSEQ multiplex PCR, the TCRdb table keeps only in-frame clones and is missing some. The profile shows approximately 98,000 clones, under 95% of them singletons. The data are from a study of T cell changes during pregnancy in multiple sclerosis. The input for sequencing was peripheral blood, taken after pregnancy. This TCR came from a female donor in good health, enrolled as a control in a pregnancy study. The chain employs TRBV7-9 and TRBJ2-2; 10 bases fit TRBD1. The CDR3 here is CASRSGTGVTGELFF. The DNA for the CDR3 is TGTGCCAGCAGGTCCGGGACAGGGGTCACCGGGGAGCTGTTTTTT.